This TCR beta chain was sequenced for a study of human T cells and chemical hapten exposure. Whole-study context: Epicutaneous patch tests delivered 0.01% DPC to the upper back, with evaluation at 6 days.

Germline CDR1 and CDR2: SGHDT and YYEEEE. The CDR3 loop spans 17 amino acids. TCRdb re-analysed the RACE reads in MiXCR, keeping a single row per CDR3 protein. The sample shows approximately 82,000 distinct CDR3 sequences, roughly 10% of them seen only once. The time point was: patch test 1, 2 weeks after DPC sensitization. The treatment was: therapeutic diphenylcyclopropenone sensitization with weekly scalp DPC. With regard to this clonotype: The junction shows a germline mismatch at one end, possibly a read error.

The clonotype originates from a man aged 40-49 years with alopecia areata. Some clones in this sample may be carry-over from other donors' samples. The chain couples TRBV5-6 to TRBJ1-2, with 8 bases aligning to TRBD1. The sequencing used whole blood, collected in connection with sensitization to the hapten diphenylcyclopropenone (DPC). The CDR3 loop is CARSLMQGTGGRYGYTF. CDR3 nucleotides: TGTGCCAGAAGCTTGATGCAGGGGACAGGTGGGAGATATGGCTACACCTTC.